Below, one T cell receptor (beta chain) is given with its context. Its antigen is as yet unknown. TCRdb fed the 5' RACE reads into MiXCR, producing one record per CDR3 protein. In the table there are hundreds of thousands of distinct CDR3 sequences, more than 9% of which are singletons. This specimen comes from a study of T cells after yellow fever vaccination. Study as a whole: Preparation of the low-cell-number fractions used SMART-Seq v4 Ultra Low Input.

The CDR3 totals 18 residues. V lost 1 base, J lost 1 base, and 17 bases lay in between. Germline assignment: CDR1 SGHDN and CDR2 FVKESK. Findings and caveats of the study: Most clones from primary vaccination resurfaced after the booster (96% CD4, 88% CD8). The CD4 compartment and the CD8 compartment contained a small share of clonotypes in common. Abundant clonotypes from the bulk population could contaminate FACS-sorted repertoires.

The gene calls are TRBV14 and TRBJ2-1; D is perhaps TRBD2 (5 bases). Material: PBMCs, obtained on the day of the yellow fever booster vaccination. This receptor was obtained from a man younger than 40 who received the YFV17D yellow fever vaccine. The chain's CDR3 is CASSQGRLRRRSYNEQFF. CDR3 DNA: TGTGCCAGCAGCCAAGGGCGACTACGCCGACGATCCTACAATGAGCAGTTCTTC.